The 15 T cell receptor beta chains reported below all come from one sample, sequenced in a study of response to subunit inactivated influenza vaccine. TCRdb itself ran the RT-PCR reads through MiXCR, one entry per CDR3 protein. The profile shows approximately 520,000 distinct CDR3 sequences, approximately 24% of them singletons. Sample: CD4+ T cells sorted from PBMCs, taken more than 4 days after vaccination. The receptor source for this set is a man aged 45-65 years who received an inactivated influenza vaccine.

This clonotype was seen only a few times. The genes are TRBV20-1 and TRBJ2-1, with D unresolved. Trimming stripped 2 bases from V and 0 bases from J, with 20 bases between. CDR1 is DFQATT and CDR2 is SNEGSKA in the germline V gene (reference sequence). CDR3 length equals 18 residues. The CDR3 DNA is TGCAGTGCTAGAAAGCAAATACTGACCCTGAGCTCCTACAATGAGCAGTTCTTC. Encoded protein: CSARKQILTLSSYNEQFF.

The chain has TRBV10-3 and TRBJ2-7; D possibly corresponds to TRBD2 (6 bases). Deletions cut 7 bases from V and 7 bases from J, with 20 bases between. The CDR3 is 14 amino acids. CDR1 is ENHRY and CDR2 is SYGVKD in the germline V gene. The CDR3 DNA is TGTGCCATCACCAACTTACCCGGGGCGGGGGAGCAGTACTTC. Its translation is CAITNLPGAGEQYF.

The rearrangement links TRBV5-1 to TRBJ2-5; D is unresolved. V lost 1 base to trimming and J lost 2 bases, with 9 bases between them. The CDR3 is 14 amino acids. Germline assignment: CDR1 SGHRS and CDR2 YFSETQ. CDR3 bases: TGCGCCAGCAGCTTGAGATTGGCACAAGAGACCCAGTACTTC. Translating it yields CASSLRLAQETQYF.

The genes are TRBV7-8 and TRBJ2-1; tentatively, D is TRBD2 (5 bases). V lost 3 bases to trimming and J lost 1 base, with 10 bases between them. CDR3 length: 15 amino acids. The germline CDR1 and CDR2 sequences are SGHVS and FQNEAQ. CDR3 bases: TGTGCCAGCAGCTTTGGGCGGGCTTCCTACAATGAGCAGTTCTTC. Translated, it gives CASSFGRASYNEQFF.

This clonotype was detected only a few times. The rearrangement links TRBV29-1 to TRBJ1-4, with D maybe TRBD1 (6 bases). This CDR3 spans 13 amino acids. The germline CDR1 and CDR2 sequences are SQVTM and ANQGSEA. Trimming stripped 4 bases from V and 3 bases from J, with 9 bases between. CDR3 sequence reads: CSVVDSPNEKLFF. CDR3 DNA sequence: TGCAGCGTTGTGGACAGCCCTAATGAAAAACTGTTTTTT.

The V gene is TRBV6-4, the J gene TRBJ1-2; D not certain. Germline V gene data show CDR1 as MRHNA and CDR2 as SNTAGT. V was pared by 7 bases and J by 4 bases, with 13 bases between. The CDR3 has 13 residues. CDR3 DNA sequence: TGTGCCAGCACCCCCGGGGAAGGCTATGGCTACACCTTC. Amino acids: CASTPGEGYGYTF.

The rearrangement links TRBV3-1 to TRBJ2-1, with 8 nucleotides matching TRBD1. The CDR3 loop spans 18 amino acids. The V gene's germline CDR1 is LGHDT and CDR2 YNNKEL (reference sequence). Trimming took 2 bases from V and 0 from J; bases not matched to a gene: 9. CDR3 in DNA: TGTGCCAGCAGCCAAAGAGGGACAGGCAAAAGCTCCTACAATGAGCAGTTCTTC. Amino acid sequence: CASSQRGTGKSSYNEQFF.

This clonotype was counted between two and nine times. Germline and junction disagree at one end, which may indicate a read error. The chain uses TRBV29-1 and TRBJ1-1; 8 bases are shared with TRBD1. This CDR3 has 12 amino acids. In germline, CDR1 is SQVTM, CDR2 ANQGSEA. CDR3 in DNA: TGCAGCGTTGATAGGGGGGGACAGGCCCCCCTCTTT. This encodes CSVDRGGQAPLF.

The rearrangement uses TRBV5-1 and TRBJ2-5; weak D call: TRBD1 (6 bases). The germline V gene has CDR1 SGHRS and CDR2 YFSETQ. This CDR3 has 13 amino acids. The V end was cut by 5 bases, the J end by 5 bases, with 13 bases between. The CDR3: CASRTGMRETQYF. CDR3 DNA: TGCGCCAGCAGAACAGGGATGAGGGAGACCCAGTACTTC.

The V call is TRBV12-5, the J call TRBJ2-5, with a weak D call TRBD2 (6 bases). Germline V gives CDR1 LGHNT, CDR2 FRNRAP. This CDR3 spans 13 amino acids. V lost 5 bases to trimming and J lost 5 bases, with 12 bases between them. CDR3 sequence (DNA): TGTGCTAGTGGTCCCGGGACTTGGGAGACCCAGTACTTC. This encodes CASGPGTWETQYF.

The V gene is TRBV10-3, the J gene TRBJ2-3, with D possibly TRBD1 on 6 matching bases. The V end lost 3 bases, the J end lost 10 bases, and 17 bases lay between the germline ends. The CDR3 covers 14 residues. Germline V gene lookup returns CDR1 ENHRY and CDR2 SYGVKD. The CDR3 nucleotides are TGTGCCATCAGTGATGGACACAAAGGGGGATCGCAGTATTTT. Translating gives CAISDGHKGGSQYF.

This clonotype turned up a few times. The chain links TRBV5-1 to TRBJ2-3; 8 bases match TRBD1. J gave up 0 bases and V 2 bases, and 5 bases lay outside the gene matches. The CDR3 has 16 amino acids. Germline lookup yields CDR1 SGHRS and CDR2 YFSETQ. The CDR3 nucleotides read TGCGCCAGCAGCTTCAACCAGGGGGCAAGCACAGATACGCAGTATTTT. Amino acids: CASSFNQGASTDTQYF.

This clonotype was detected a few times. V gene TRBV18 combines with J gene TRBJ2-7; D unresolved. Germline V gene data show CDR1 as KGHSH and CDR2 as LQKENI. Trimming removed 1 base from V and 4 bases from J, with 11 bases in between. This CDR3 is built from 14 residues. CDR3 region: CASSPRSTSYEQYF. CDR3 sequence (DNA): TGTGCCAGCTCACCACGGTCGACGTCGTACGAGCAGTACTTC.

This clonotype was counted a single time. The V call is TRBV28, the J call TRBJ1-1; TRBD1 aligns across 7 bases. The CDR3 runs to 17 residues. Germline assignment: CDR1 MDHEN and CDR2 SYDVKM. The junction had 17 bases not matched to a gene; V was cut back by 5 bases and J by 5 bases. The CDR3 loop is CASSPHTGVRWWTEAFF. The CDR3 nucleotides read TGTGCCAGCAGTCCTCATACAGGGGTGAGGTGGTGGACTGAAGCTTTCTTT. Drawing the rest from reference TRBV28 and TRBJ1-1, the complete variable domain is DVKVTQSSRYLVKRTGEKVFLECVQDMDHENMFWYRQDPGLGLRLIYFSYDVKMKEKGDIPEGYSVSREKKERFSLILESASTNQTSMYLCASSPHTGVRWWTEAFFGQGTRLTVV.

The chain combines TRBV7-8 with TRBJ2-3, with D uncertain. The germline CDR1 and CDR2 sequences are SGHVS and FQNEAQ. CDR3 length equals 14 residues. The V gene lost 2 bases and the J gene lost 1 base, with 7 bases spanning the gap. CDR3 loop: CASSLSQRTDTQYF. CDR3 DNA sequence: TGTGCCAGCAGCTTATCACAGCGCACAGATACGCAGTATTTT. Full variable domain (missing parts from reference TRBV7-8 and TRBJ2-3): GAGVSQSPRYKVAKRGQDVALRCDPISGHVSLFWYQQALGQGPEFLTYFQNEAQLDKSGLPSDRFFAERPEGSVSTLKIQRTQQEDSAVYLCASSLSQRTDTQYFGPGTRLTVL.